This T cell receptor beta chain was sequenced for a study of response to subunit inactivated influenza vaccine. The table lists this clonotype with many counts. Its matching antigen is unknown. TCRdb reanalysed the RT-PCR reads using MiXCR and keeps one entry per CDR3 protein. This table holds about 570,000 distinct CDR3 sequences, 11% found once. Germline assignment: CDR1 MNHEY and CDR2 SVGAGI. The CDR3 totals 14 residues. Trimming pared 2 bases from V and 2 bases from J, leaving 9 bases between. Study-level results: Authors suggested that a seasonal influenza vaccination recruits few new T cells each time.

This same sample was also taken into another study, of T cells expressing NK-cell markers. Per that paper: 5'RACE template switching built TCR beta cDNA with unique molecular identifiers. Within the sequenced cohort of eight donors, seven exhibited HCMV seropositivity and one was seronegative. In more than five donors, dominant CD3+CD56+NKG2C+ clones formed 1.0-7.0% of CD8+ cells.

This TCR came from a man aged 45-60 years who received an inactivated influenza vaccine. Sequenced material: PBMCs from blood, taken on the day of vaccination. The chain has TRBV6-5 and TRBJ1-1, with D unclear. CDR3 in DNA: TGTGCCAGCAGTTACACGGCAGATAACACTGAAGCTTTCTTT. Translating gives CASSYTADNTEAFF.